This is a list of T cell receptor beta chains from one sample in a study of blood T cell repertoires in COVID-19. The protocol was immunoSEQ multiplex PCR, while the TCRdb copy is restricted to in-frame clones and leaves out a portion. Among 200,000 to 300,000 clones listed, approximately 86% were seen once. The sequencing input was peripheral blood. The receptors shown here come from a man in his forties who had recovered from COVID-19. Each CDR3 is given with its conserved first and last residue. The D gene is left open where the match is weak. For some rows the clone size is stated as once, few or many, or as a class when expanded; others skip it.

TRBJ2-1 | TRBV19 | - | TRBD2 | CASRLAGGNNEQFF | TGTGCCAGTAGGCTGGCGGGGGGGAACAATGAGCAGTTCTTC
TRBJ2-2 | TRBV2 | - | TRBD1 | CASSETGPRGTGELFF | TGTGCCAGCAGTGAGACAGGGCCCAGGGGAACCGGGGAGCTGTTTTTT
TRBJ1-2 | TRBV27 | - | TRBD1 | CASSPTTIPGQGYGYTF | TGTGCCAGCAGCCCAACTACTATTCCGGGACAGGGCTATGGCTACACCTTC
TRBJ2-1 | TRBV5-4 | - | - | CASSLVVVSGNEQFF | TGTGCCAGCAGCTTGGTGGTAGTCTCCGGCAATGAGCAGTTCTTC
TRBJ1-3 | TRBV5-4 | - | - | CASSLQGRNTIYF | TGTGCCAGCAGCCTCCAGGGAAGAAACACCATATATTTT
TRBJ2-3 | TRBV5-1 | - | TRBD2 | CASSFRLAGSDTQYF | TGCGCCAGCAGCTTCAGACTAGCGGGATCTGATACGCAGTATTTT
TRBJ1-4 | TRBV23-1 | - | TRBD1 | CASSQTGTGQSPGEKLFF | TGCGCCAGCAGTCAAACCGGGACAGGCCAATCCCCAGGGGAAAAACTGTTTTTT
TRBJ1-6 | TRBV6-6 | - | TRBD1 | CASSSGQGRLGSPLHF | TGTGCCAGCAGTTCCGGACAGGGAAGATTGGGATCACCCCTCCACTTT
TRBJ2-7 | TRBV21-1 | - | - | CATDTGQSYEQYF | TGTGCCACAGATACGGGACAGTCCTACGAGCAGTACTTC
TRBJ2-1 | TRBV19 | - | - | CASSISGANEQFF | TGTGCCAGTAGTATATCTGGGGCGAATGAGCAGTTCTTC
TRBJ1-5 | TRBV19 | once | TRBD1 | CASNRGDQPQHF | TGTGCCAGTAACAGGGGGGATCAGCCCCAGCATTTT
TRBJ1-4 | TRBV11-2 | - | - | CASSLFTGSTNEKLFF | TGTGCCAGCAGCTTGTTTACAGGGTCAACTAATGAAAAACTGTTTTTT
TRBJ1-1 | TRBV5-6 | - | - | CASSLMGGVGDTEAFF | TGTGCCAGCAGCTTGATGGGGGGAGTGGGTGACACTGAAGCTTTCTTT
TRBJ2-7 | TRBV6-5 | - | - | CASSPPRPSEQYF | TGTGCCAGCAGTCCTCCGAGGCCCTCGGAGCAGTACTTC
TRBJ1-2 | TRBV2 | once | - | CASSEFRIVNYGYTF | TGTGCCAGCAGTGAATTTAGAATCGTTAACTATGGCTACACCTTC
TRBJ2-7 | TRBV11-2 | - | TRBD1 | CASSLRQGAYEQYF | TGTGCCAGCAGCCTGAGACAGGGGGCCTACGAGCAGTACTTC